A single sample gave rise to the 8 T cell receptor beta chains below, sequenced in a study of blood T cell repertoires in COVID-19. Assay: immunoSEQ multiplex PCR; the TCRdb copy retains only in-frame clones and omits some. The table shows hundreds of thousands of clones, with roughly 90% occurring only once. Sequencing input: peripheral blood. These receptor sequences come from a woman between 70 and 85 years old with COVID-19, enrolled during active disease.

In DNA form, the CDR3 reads TGTGCCAGTAGTAGTGCGCGGGGCCTCAGCACAGATACGCAGTATTTT. The encoded protein is CASSSARGLSTDTQYF. The genes are TRBV19 and TRBJ2-3; TRBD2 might be the D (6 bases). CDR3 length: 16 residues. Trimming pared 4 bases from V and 0 bases from J, leaving 14 bases between. CDR1 and CDR2 (germline): LNHDA, SQIVND (reference sequence).

The chain employs TRBV5-1 and TRBJ1-2; 8 positions match TRBD1. Germline-derived CDR1 and CDR2 are SGHRS and YFSETQ. J was trimmed by 8 bases and V by 0 bases; bases with no gene match: 6. This CDR3 comprises 14 residues. The CDR3 bases are TGCGCCAGCAGCTTGGACCAGGGGGCGCAGGGCTACACCTTC. It encodes CASSLDQGAQGYTF. Full variable domain (remainder filled in from reference TRBV5-1 and TRBJ1-2): KAGVTQTPRYLIKTRGQQVTLSCSPISGHRSVSWYQQTPGQGLQFLFEYFSETQRNKGNFPGRFSGRQFSNSRSEMNVSTLELGDSALYLCASSLDQGAQGYTFGSGTRLTVV.

This chain links TRBV5-1 with TRBJ1-6, with 10 positions matching TRBD1. Trimming took 4 bases from V and 5 from J; bases not matched to a gene: 6. The CDR3 totals 16 residues. Germline V gene lookup returns CDR1 SGHRS and CDR2 YFSETQ. CDR3: CASSLDGQGDNSPLHF. The CDR3 coding sequence is TGCGCCAGCAGCCTAGATGGACAGGGGGATAATTCACCCCTCCACTTT.

The chain employs TRBV6-1 and TRBJ2-5, with a possible D match to TRBD2 (6 bases). CDR3 length equals 15 residues. The germline CDR1 and CDR2 sequences are MNHNS and SASEGT. V was cut by 1 base and J by 7 bases, with 16 bases left in between. In DNA form, the CDR3 reads TGTGCCAGCAGTGAAGGATGGGGGGTCCTCTCGACCCAGTACTTC. Its translation: CASSEGWGVLSTQYF.

The V call is TRBV6-2 or TRBV6-3, the J call TRBJ1-5; no firm D call. The V gene's germline CDR1 is MNHEY and CDR2 SVGEGT. With 2 bases removed from V and 0 bases from J, the gap between germline ends came to 11 bases. CDR3 length: 16 residues. CDR3 residues: CASSYGVGSSNQPQHF. CDR3 nucleotide sequence: TGTGCCAGCAGTTACGGGGTAGGGAGTAGCAATCAGCCCCAGCATTTT.

The rearrangement joins TRBV9 to TRBJ2-3; tentatively, D is TRBD1 (6 bases). Trimming shortened V by 3 bases and J by 3 bases, and 17 bases separated the two germline ends. Germline V lookup: CDR1 SGDLS, CDR2 YYNGEE. This CDR3 contains 16 residues. Written as DNA, the CDR3 is TGTGCCAGCAGCGCCGCGCAGGGGTTACTTACAGATACGCAGTATTTT. It translates to CASSAAQGLLTDTQYF.

This chain uses TRBV27 with TRBJ2-6; D might be TRBD2 (5 bases). The V and J ends lost 2 bases and 2 bases respectively, with 7 bases between them. CDR3 length equals 15 residues. From germline, CDR1 is MNHEY and CDR2 SMNVEV (reference sequence). The CDR3 DNA reads TGTGCCAGCAGTTTAATCGGGGCTGGGGCCAACGTCCTGACTTTC. Protein product: CASSLIGAGANVLTF.

CDR3 sequence: CASLDRGGSPLHF. CDR3 sequence (DNA): TGTGCCAGTCTTGACAGGGGTGGTTCACCCCTCCACTTT. The chain links TRBV19 to TRBJ1-6, with TRBD1 matching 8 bases. The CDR3 is 13 residues long. The germline gives CDR1 LNHDA, CDR2 SQIVND (reference sequence). V lost 8 bases, J lost 9 bases, and 6 bases stayed unmatched.